What follows describes a single T cell receptor (beta chain). The target antigen is unknown. 60 Vbeta and 13 Jbeta primers were used in PCR. Produced via immunoSEQ multiplex PCR; TCRdb's table is partial and in-frame only. The sample has around 180,000 clones; over 75% are singletons. The entry originates in a study of cytomegalovirus exposure and HLA in healthy donors. Germline V lookup: CDR1 SGHRS, CDR2 YFSETQ. The CDR3 covers 14 residues. J was trimmed by 7 bases and V by 0 bases; bases with no gene match: 5. Study-level points and caveats: Most of the CMV-associated TCR beta chains (in a later analysis) appeared to be HLA-restricted. As a later analysis showed, a missense DCLRE1C variant was linked to trimming of TCR beta V- and J-genes. HLA alleles were associated with some 17,000 TCR beta sequences in a later analysis at 0.05 false discovery rate. Rarity held for most TCR sequences, but there were some public TCRs that occurred in many donors.

The sequencing input was PBMCs. The receptor was isolated from a man aged 18 to 30 in good health and CMV-seronegative. V usage is TRBV5-1 and J usage is TRBJ1-1; 8 bases map to TRBD1. CDR3: CASSLEGQVHEAFF. The CDR3 DNA reads TGCGCCAGCAGCTTGGAGGGACAGGTCCATGAAGCTTTCTTT.